This TCR beta chain is from a study of low-dose radiotherapy and immunotherapy resistance in tumors. Both TCRalpha and TCRbeta chains were reverse transcribed with V-gene-specific primers. Both a constant-region primer and a V-primer adapter served to amplify TCRs across approximately 19 PCR cycles. Each CDR3 protein is one row after TCRdb ran MiXCR on the reads. The table lists around 18,000 distinct CDR3 sequences, under 80% of them singletons. Donors were dosed with nivolumab and ipilimumab; they also received aspirin, low-dose cyclophosphamide and low-dose radiotherapy. The clonotype originates from a human donor with advanced metastatic prostate, ovarian, gallbladder or colorectal cancer (not recorded which). This table probably holds off-target reads from a library built for another chain.

CDR3 in amino acids: CASSPIGQRPIYGYTF. The CDR3 DNA sequence: TGTGCCAGCAGCCCTATCGGGCAGAGGCCTATCTATGGCTACACCTTC. The V call is TRBV3-1, the J call TRBJ1-2; D gene uncertain. The germline V gene encodes CDR1 LGHDT and CDR2 YNNKEL (reference sequence). Trimming cost V 4 bases and J 4 bases, with 19 bases left between them. CDR3 length: 16 amino acids. The whole variable domain, filled in from reference TRBV3-1 and TRBJ1-2, reads DTAVSQTPKYLVTQMGNDKSIKCEQNLGHDTMYWYKQDSKKFLKIMFSYNNKELIINETVPNRFSPKSPDKAHLNLHINSLELGDSAVYFCASSPIGQRPIYGYTFGSGTRLTVV.